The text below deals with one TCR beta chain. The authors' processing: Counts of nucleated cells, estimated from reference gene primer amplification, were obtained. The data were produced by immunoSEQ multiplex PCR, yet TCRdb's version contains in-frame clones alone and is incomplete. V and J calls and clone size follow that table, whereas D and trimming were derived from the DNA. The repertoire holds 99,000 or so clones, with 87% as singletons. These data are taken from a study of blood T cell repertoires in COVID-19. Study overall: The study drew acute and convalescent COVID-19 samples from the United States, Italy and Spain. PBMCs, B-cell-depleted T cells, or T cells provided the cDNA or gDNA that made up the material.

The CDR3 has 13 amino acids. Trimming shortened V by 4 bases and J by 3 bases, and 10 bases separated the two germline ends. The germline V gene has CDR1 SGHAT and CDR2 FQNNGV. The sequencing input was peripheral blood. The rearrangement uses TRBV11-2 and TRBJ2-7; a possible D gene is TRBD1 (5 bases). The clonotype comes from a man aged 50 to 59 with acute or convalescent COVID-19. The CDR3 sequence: CASSYLDNYEQYF. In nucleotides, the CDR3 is TGTGCCAGCAGCTATCTGGACAACTACGAGCAGTACTTC.